The clone carrying this T cell receptor beta chain was picked up many times. The CDR3 loop spans 12 amino acids. The V gene lost 5 bases and the J gene lost 7 bases, with 6 bases spanning the gap. The germline V gene encodes CDR1 SGHNT and CDR2 YENEEA. This sample was taken from a study of blood T cells in healthy people across ages. Using a J-beta primer mix together with a sample-barcoded 5' primer, a second PCR was run for roughly 7 to 12 cycles. Via MiXCR, TCRdb re-called the 5' RACE reads, giving one row per CDR3 protein. The repertoire holds 900,000 to 950,000 distinct CDR3 sequences, with almost 30% as singletons. The sample also formed part of further work on T cells of mothers and their children.

The chain employs TRBV11-3 and TRBJ1-6; maybe TRBD1 (5 bases). The receptor was derived from a woman in her forties in good health. Specimen: blood. This CDR3 is CASSAGNSPLHF. The DNA of the CDR3 is TGTGCCAGCAGCGCAGGGAATTCACCCCTCCACTTT.